Listed below are T cell receptor beta chains from one sample, sequenced in a study of shared clonotypes between healthy human individuals. Produced via immunoSEQ multiplex PCR; TCRdb's table is partial and in-frame only. The sample has about 2.4 million clones, approximately 93% seen once. Sequenced sample: naive CD4+ T cells from PBMCs. Receptors originate from a man aged 18 to 29 in good health. Some clones in this sample may be carry-over from other donors' samples. Both conserved end residues are part of each CDR3. The order of the fields is J gene, V gene, D gene, clone size, CDR3 protein, CDR3 DNA. D genes are given only for firm matches. Size values are once, few and many counts, or a class for expanded clones, and some rows have none.

>TRBJ2-7|TRBV7-3|.|once
CASGPPSSPYEQYF
TGTGCCAGCGGTCCCCCGTCCAGCCCCTACGAGCAGTACTTC
>TRBJ2-7|TRBV6-5|.|.
CASSYRGMKGLEQYF
TGTGCCAGCAGTTACAGAGGCATGAAGGGCCTCGAGCAGTACTTC
>TRBJ1-5|TRBV5-5|.|.
CASSLEGSGQPQHF
TGTGCCAGCAGCTTGGAGGGTTCGGGACAGCCCCAGCATTTT
>TRBJ1-2|TRBV9|TRBD1|.
CASSSSTGLDGYTF
TGTGCCAGCAGCTCATCGACAGGGCTGGATGGCTACACCTTC
>TRBJ2-3|TRBV11-2|.|once
CASSFDGFDTQYF
TGTGCCAGCAGCTTTGACGGGTTCGATACGCAGTATTTT
>TRBJ2-5|TRBV2|.|.
CASSIPAYQETQYF
TGTGCCAGCAGTATCCCAGCGTACCAAGAGACCCAGTACTTC
>TRBJ1-1|TRBV5-6|TRBD1|.
CASSPRWDRGSEAFF
TGTGCCAGCAGCCCCCGCTGGGACAGGGGATCTGAAGCTTTCTTT
>TRBJ1-1|TRBV13|.|.
CASISTADATEAFF
TGTGCCAGCATCTCGACGGCCGATGCCACTGAAGCTTTCTTT
>TRBJ1-2|TRBV10-3|.|.
CAISEQDEGYGYTF
TGTGCCATCAGTGAACAGGACGAGGGATATGGCTACACCTTC
>TRBJ1-2|TRBV2|.|.
CASSSSGPREGYTF
TGTGCCAGCAGTTCTTCTGGGCCTAGGGAAGGCTACACCTTC
>TRBJ2-5|TRBV5-1|.|.
CASSFLEPQETQYF
TGCGCCAGCAGCTTTTTAGAACCCCAAGAGACCCAGTACTTC
>TRBJ2-2|TRBV28|TRBD1|.
CASSLRQGVIGELFF
TGTGCCAGCAGTTTAAGACAGGGGGTAATCGGGGAGCTGTTTTTT
>TRBJ2-5|TRBV19|.|.
CASSKDLSETQYF
TGTGCCAGTAGTAAGGACCTCAGCGAGACCCAGTACTTC
>TRBJ2-2|TRBV5-1|TRBD1|.
CASTRQGAGELFF
TGCGCCAGCACTAGGCAGGGGGCCGGGGAGCTGTTTTTT
>TRBJ1-1|TRBV30|.|.
CACGNTEAFF
TGTGCCTGCGGGAACACTGAAGCTTTCTTT
>TRBJ1-1|TRBV5-4|.|few
CASSLGGDMNTEAFF
TGTGCCAGCAGCTTAGGAGGGGACATGAACACTGAAGCTTTCTTT
>TRBJ1-1|TRBV18|.|.
CASSREGNTEAFF
TGTGCCAGCTCCCGTGAGGGGAACACTGAAGCTTTCTTT
>TRBJ1-1|TRBV7-9|.|few
CASSLNRGQANTEAFF
TGTGCCAGCAGCTTAAATAGAGGTCAGGCGAACACTGAAGCTTTCTTT
>TRBJ2-5|TRBV5-1|TRBD2|once
CASSLVAGSVAGEWETQYF
TGCGCCAGCAGCTTGGTGGCAGGGTCGGTAGCGGGAGAATGGGAGACCCAGTACTTC
>TRBJ2-5|TRBV5-4|.|.
CAGRQDHQETQYF
TGTGCCGGAAGACAGGACCACCAAGAGACCCAGTACTTC
>TRBJ2-2|TRBV27|TRBD2|.
CASSLFGRLAGRGTGELFF
TGTGCCAGCAGTTTATTCGGCCGACTAGCGGGACGGGGCACCGGGGAGCTGTTTTTT
>TRBJ2-1|TRBV7-9|TRBD2|.
CASSFFAGGDEQFF
TGTGCCAGCAGCTTCTTCGCGGGAGGAGATGAGCAGTTCTTC
>TRBJ1-1|TRBV28|.|.
CASSLARVPEAFF
TGTGCCAGCAGTTTAGCCCGAGTACCTGAAGCTTTCTTT
>TRBJ2-1|TRBV5-1|.|once
CASNGGGAWDNEQFF
TGCGCCAGCAATGGGGGGGGCGCCTGGGACAATGAGCAGTTCTTC
>TRBJ1-1|TRBV7-9|TRBD1|.
CASSSRDRRTEAFF
TGTGCCAGCAGCAGCAGGGACAGAAGAACTGAAGCTTTCTTT
>TRBJ1-2|TRBV6-1|.|.
CASKTGAWQDRGYTF
TGTGCCAGCAAAACCGGGGCATGGCAAGATCGGGGCTACACCTTC
>TRBJ1-6|TRBV7-2|.|.
CASSPHQVNSPLHF
TGTGCCAGCAGCCCCCACCAGGTGAATTCACCCCTCCACTTT
>TRBJ1-2|TRBV29-1|TRBD1|.
CSVEGFRDRGKVGGYTF
TGCAGCGTTGAGGGATTTCGGGACAGGGGCAAAGTCGGTGGCTACACCTTC
>TRBJ2-1|TRBV6-1|.|.
CASLLLGARSNEQFF
TGTGCCAGCCTCCTCCTCGGGGCTCGTTCGAATGAGCAGTTCTTC
>TRBJ2-7|TRBV5-4|.|.
CASSPSYQRTTIEQYF
TGTGCCAGCAGCCCTAGCTACCAACGGACCACCATCGAGCAGTACTTC
>TRBJ2-1|TRBV10-3|TRBD1|.
CAISERDRGINEQFF
TGTGCCATCAGTGAGCGAGACAGGGGAATCAATGAGCAGTTCTTC